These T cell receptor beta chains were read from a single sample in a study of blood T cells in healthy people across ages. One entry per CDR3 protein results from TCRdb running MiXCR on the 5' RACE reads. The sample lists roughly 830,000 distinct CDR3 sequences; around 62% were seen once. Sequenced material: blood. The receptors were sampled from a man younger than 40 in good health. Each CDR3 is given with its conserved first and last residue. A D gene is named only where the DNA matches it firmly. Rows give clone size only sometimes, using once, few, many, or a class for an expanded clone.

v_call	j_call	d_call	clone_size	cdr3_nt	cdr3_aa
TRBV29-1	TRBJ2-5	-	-	TGCAGCGTTGAAATCCAGGGAGAGACCCAGTACTTC	CSVEIQGETQYF
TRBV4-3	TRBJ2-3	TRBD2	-	TGCGCCAGGACCGGTAGCGGGGGCCCACCAGATACGCAGTATTTT	CARTGSGGPPDTQYF
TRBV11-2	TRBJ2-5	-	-	TGTGCCAGCAGCTTAAGGAAGCTAGCTGAAGAGACCCAGTACTTC	CASSLRKLAEETQYF
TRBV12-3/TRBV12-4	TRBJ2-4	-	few	TGTGCCAGCAGTTTTATGGGGATGAGTTGGGAGCAGTACTTC	CASSFMGMSWEQYF
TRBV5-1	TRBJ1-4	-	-	TGCGCCAGCGGGACACGAACGGGGCCAAATGAAAAACTGTTTTTT	CASGTRTGPNEKLFF
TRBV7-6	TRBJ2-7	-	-	TGTGCCAGCAGCTTAGAGGCCGGCTACGAGCAGTACTTC	CASSLEAGYEQYF
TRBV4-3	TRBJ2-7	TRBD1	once	TGCGCCAGCAGCCCCTCTTGGGACAGGGTGCACGAGCAGTACTTC	CASSPSWDRVHEQYF
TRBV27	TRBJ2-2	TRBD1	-	TGTGCCGCCAGGAAAACCGGGACAGGGAACACCGGGGAGCTGTTTTTT	CAARKTGTGNTGELFF
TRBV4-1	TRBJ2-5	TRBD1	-	TGCGCCAGCAGCCAAGGTGGGACAGGGGGACTGCAAGAGACCCAGTACTTC	CASSQGGTGGLQETQYF
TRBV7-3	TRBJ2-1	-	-	TGTGCCAGCAGCTTTGGCGGGGATGACTTGTTCTTC	CASSFGGDDLFF
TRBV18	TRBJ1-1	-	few	TGTGCCAGCTCACCACCGAATGCGGGAAACATGAACACTGAAGCTTTCTTT	CASSPPNAGNMNTEAFF
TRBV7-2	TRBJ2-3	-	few	TGTGCCAGCAGCCCACAAGTGTATGCCGGGCGCCGGGATACGCAGTATTTT	CASSPQVYAGRRDTQYF
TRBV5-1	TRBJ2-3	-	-	TGCGTCAGCAGCTTGGGTATGCGGGGCCGCTCTAGCACAGATACGCCGTATTTT	CVSSLGMRGRSSTDTPYF
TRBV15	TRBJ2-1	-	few	TGTGCCACCAGCAGAGATCGCGAAGTGAATGAGCAGTTCTTC	CATSRDREVNEQFF
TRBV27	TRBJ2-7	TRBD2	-	TGTGCCAGCTCCGGGACTAGCGGGGGGGCGAATGAGCAGTACTTC	CASSGTSGGANEQYF
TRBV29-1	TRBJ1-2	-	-	TGCAGCGTTACGGGCAGGCGCAACGGCTACACCTTC	CSVTGRRNGYTF